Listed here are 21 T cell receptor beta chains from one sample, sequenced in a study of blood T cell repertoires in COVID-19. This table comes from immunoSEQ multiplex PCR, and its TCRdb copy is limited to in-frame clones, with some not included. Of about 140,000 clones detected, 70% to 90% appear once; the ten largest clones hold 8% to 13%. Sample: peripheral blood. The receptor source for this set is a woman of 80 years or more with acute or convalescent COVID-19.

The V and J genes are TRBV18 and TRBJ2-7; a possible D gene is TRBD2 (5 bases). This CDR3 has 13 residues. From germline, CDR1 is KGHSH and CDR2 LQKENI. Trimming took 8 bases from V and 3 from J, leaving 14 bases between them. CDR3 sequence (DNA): TGTGCCAGCACACGGACCGGGGACTACGAGCAGTACTTC. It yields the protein CASTRTGDYEQYF.

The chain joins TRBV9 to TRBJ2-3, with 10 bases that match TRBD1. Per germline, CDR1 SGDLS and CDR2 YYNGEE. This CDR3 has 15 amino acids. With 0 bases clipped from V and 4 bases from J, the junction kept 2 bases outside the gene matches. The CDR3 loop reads CASSVAGTGADTQYF. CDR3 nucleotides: TGTGCCAGCAGCGTAGCTGGGACAGGGGCAGATACGCAGTATTTT.

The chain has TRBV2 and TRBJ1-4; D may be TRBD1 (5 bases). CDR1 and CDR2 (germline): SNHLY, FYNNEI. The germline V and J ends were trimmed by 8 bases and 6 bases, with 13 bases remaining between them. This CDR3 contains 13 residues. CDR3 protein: CASAKDRDEKLFF. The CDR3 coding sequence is TGTGCCAGCGCAAAAGACAGAGATGAAAAACTGTTTTTT.

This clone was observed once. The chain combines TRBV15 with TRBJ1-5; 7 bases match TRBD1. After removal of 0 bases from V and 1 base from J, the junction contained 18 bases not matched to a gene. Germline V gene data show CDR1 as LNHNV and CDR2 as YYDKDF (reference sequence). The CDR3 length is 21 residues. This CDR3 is CATSRELTWTGGPGSNQPQHF. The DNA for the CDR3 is TGTGCCACCAGCAGAGAGTTAACGTGGACAGGTGGACCGGGAAGCAATCAGCCCCAGCATTTT.

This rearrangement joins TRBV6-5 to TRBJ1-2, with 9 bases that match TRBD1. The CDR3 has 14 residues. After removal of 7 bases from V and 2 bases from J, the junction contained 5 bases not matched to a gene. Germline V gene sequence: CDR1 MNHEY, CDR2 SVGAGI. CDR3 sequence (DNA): TGTGCCAGCATCTATACAGGGGGCAACTATGGCTACACCTTC. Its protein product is CASIYTGGNYGYTF.

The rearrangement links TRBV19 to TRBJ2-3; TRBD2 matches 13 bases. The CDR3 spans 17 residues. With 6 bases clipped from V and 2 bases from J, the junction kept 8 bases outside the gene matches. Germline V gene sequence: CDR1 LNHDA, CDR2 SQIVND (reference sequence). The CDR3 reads CASRLSGLAGVTDTQYF. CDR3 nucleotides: TGTGCCAGTAGGCTCAGTGGACTAGCGGGGGTCACAGATACGCAGTATTTT.

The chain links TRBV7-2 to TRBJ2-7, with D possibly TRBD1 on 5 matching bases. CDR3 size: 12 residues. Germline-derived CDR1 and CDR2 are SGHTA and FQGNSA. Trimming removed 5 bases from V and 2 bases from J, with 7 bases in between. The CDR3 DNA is TGTGCCAGCAGCCCACAGGCCTACGAGCAGTACTTC. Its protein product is CASSPQAYEQYF.

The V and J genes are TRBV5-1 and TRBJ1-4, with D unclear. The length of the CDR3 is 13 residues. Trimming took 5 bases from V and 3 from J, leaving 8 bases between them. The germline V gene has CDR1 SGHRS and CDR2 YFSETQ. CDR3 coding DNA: TGCGCCAGCAGGAGGGATCCTAATGAAAAACTGTTTTTT. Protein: CASRRDPNEKLFF.

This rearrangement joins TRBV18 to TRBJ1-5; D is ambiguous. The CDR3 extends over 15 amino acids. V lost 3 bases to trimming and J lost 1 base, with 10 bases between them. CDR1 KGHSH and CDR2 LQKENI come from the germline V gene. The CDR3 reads CASSPRSSSNQPQHF. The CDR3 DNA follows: TGTGCCAGCTCACCTCGGAGCTCGAGCAATCAGCCCCAGCATTTT.

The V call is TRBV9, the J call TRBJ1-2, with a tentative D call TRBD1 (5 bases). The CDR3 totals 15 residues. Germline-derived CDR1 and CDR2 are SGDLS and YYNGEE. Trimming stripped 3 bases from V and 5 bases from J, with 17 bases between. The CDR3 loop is CASSAPWGGSYGYTF. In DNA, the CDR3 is TGTGCCAGCAGCGCCCCTTGGGGGGGGTCGTATGGCTACACCTTC.

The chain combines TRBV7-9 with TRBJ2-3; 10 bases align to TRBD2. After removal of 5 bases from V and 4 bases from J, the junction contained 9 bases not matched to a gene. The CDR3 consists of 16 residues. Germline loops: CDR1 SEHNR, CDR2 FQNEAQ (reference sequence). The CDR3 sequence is CASSLVSGGAADTQYF. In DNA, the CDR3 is TGTGCCAGCAGCCTGGTGAGCGGGGGGGCCGCAGATACGCAGTATTTT. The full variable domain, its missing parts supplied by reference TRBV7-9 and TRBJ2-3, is DTGVSQNPRHKITKRGQNVTFRCDPISEHNRLYWYRQTLGQGPEFLTYFQNEAQLEKSRLLSDRFSAERPKGSFSTLEIQRTEQGDSAMYLCASSLVSGGAADTQYFGPGTRLTVL.

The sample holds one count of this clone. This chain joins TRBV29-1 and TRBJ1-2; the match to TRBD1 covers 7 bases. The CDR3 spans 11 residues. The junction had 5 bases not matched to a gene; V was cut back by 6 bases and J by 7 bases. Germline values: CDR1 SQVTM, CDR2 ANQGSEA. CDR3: CSVRTGFGYTF. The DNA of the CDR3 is TGCAGCGTCCGGACAGGTTTTGGCTACACCTTC.

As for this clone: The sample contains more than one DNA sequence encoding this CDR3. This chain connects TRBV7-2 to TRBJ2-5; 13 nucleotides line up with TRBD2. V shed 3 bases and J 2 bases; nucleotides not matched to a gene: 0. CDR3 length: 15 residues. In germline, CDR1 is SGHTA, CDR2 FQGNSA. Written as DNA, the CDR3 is TGTGCCAGCAGCTTGGGACTAGCGGGGCAAGAGACCCAGTACTTC. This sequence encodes CASSLGLAGQETQYF.

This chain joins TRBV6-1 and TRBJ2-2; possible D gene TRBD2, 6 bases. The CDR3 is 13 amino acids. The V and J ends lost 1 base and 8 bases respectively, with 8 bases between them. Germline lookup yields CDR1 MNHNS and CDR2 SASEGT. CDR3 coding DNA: TGTGCCAGCAGTGAAGGGGGGGTAGGGGAGCTGTTTTTT. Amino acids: CASSEGGVGELFF.

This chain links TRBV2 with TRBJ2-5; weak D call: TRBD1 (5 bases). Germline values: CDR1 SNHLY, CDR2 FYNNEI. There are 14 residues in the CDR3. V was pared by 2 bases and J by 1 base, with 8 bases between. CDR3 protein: CASSENQGQETQYF. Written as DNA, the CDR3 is TGTGCCAGCAGTGAAAATCAGGGCCAAGAGACCCAGTACTTC.

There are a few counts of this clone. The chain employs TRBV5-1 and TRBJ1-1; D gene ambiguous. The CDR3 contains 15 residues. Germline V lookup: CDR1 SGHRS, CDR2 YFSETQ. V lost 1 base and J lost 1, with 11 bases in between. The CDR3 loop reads CASSLNGGGNTEAFF. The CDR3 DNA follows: TGCGCCAGCAGCTTGAATGGAGGAGGGAACACTGAAGCTTTCTTT.

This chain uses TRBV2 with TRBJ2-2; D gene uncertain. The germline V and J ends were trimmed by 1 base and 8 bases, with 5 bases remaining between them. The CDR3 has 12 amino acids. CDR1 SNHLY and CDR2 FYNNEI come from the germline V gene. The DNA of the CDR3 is TGTGCCAGCAGTGAAGTACTGGGGGAGCTGTTTTTT. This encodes CASSEVLGELFF. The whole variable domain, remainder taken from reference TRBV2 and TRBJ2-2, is EPEVTQTPSHQVTQMGQEVILRCVPISNHLYFYWYRQILGQKVEFLVSFYNNEISEKSEIFDDQFSVERPDGSNFTLKIRSTKLEDSAMYFCASSEVLGELFFGEGSRLTVL.

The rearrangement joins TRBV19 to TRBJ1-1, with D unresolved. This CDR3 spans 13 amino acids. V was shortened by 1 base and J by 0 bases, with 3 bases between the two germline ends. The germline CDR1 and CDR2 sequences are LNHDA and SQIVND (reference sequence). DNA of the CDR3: TGTGCCAGTAGTATAGGAGTGAACACTGAAGCTTTCTTT. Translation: CASSIGVNTEAFF. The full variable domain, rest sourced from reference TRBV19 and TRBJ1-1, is DGGITQSPKYLFRKEGQNVTLSCEQNLNHDAMYWYRQDPGQGLRLIYYSQIVNDFQKGDIAEGYSVSREKKESFPLTVTSAQKNPTAFYLCASSIGVNTEAFFGQGTRLTVV.

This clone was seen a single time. The CDR3 loop is CASSLSDRSGELFF. The CDR3 bases are TGTGCCAGCAGTTTAAGTGACAGATCCGGGGAGCTGTTTTTT. The rearrangement links TRBV27 to TRBJ2-2, with D possibly TRBD1 on 5 matching bases. The germline V and J ends were trimmed by 2 bases and 6 bases, with 10 bases remaining between them. Looked up from germline, CDR1 is MNHEY and CDR2 is SMNVEV (reference sequence). This CDR3 has 14 residues.

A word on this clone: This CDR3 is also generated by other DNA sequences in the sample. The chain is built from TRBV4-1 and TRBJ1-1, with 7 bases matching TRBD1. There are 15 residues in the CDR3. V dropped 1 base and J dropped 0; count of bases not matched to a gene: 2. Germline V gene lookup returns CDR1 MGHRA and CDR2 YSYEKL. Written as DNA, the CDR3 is TGCGCCAGCAGCCAAGGACAGGGCGTGAACACTGAAGCTTTCTTT. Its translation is CASSQGQGVNTEAFF.

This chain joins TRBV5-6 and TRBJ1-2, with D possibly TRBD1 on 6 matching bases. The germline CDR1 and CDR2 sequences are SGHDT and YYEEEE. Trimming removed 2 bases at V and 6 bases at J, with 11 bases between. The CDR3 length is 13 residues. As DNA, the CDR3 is TGTGCCAGCAGCTTTAACAGGGAGCATGGCTACACCTTC. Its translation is CASSFNREHGYTF.